This entry lists 28 T cell receptor beta chains sequenced from one sample in a study of shared T cell receptors in the human thymus. The method was immunoSEQ multiplex PCR; TCRdb's version includes in-frame clones alone and lacks a portion of them. Among some 660,000 clones listed, 80% to 90% were seen once. The same sample was also used in a study of human thymus T cells.

Input material: thymocytes. The receptors originated from a boy in the first two years of life with a congenital heart defect.

This chain connects TRBV4-3 to TRBJ2-1; a weak D match, TRBD2 (5 bases). The germline V gene has CDR1 LGHNA and CDR2 YSLEER. Trimming shortened V by 2 bases and J by 5 bases, and 13 bases separated the two germline ends. This CDR3 region has 15 residues. Written as DNA, the CDR3 is TGCGCCAGCAGCCAACGCCGGGATTGGCACAATGAGCAGTTCTTC. Residues: CASSQRRDWHNEQFF.

The gene calls are TRBV19 and TRBJ1-1; no firm D call. CDR3 length: 15 residues. Germline V gene data show CDR1 as LNHDA and CDR2 as SQIVND (reference sequence). With 6 bases removed from V and 3 bases from J, the gap between germline ends came to 17 bases. CDR3 sequence reads: CASSAIVRGYTEAFF. The CDR3 nucleotides read TGTGCCAGTAGCGCGATCGTACGTGGTTACACTGAAGCTTTCTTT.

The chain employs TRBV6-1 and TRBJ1-2; no reliable D call. Germline loops: CDR1 MNHNS, CDR2 SASEGT. V shed 2 bases and J shed 5 bases, with 15 bases lying between them. This CDR3 has 15 residues. In DNA, the CDR3 is TGTGCCAGCAGTGAAAAAAGTGGGCCACCATATGGCTACACCTTC. This codes for CASSEKSGPPYGYTF.

This rearrangement joins TRBV5-1 to TRBJ1-1; tentatively, D is TRBD1 (6 bases). The CDR3 length is 14 residues. The V end was cut by 2 bases, the J end by 2 bases, with 10 bases between. The V gene's germline CDR1 is SGHRS and CDR2 YFSETQ. The CDR3 sequence is CASSFRDINTEAFF. The CDR3, as DNA: TGCGCCAGCAGCTTCCGGGACATAAACACTGAAGCTTTCTTT.

This chain connects TRBV5-1 to TRBJ1-2; unclear D gene. Deletions cut 4 bases from V and 2 bases from J, with 6 bases between. The germline V gene has CDR1 SGHRS and CDR2 YFSETQ. The CDR3 loop spans 12 amino acids. The CDR3 spells CASSANNYGYTF. CDR3 DNA sequence: TGCGCCAGCAGCGCGAACAACTATGGCTACACCTTC.

Remarks on this clone: Other DNA sequences in this specimen translate into the identical CDR3. The chain is built from TRBV4-1 and TRBJ1-1, with D possibly TRBD1 on 5 matching bases. Trimming took 0 bases from V and 1 from J, leaving 6 bases between them. Germline-derived CDR1 and CDR2 are MGHRA and YSYEKL. There are 14 residues in the CDR3. The CDR3 loop reads CASSQDRGNTEAFF. Written as DNA, the CDR3 is TGCGCCAGCAGCCAAGATAGGGGGAACACTGAAGCTTTCTTT.

V usage is TRBV5-1 and J usage is TRBJ2-1; 10 nucleotides align to TRBD2. Germline CDR1 is SGHRS and CDR2 is YFSETQ. This CDR3 spans 17 amino acids. Trimming cost V 0 bases and J 8 bases; bases outside gene matches: 11. CDR3 protein: CASSLALTSGRIDEQFF. DNA of the CDR3: TGCGCCAGCAGCTTGGCCCTGACTAGCGGGCGGATTGATGAGCAGTTCTTC.

This chain connects TRBV7-6 to TRBJ2-3, with 7 bases identical to TRBD1. The CDR3 extends over 15 amino acids. V dropped 5 bases and J dropped 2; count of bases not matched to a gene: 7. Germline lookup yields CDR1 SGHVS and CDR2 FNYEAQ. Written as DNA, the CDR3 is TGTGCCAGCAGCCTGGACAGGAGTTACACAGATACGCAGTATTTT. Encoded protein: CASSLDRSYTDTQYF.

This sequence joins TRBV27 and TRBJ1-2; 8 bases align to TRBD1. The V and J ends lost 8 bases and 4 bases, in that order; junction bases with no gene match: 6. The V gene's germline CDR1 is MNHEY and CDR2 SMNVEV (reference sequence). The CDR3 contains 13 residues. In DNA, the CDR3 is TGTGCCAGCCACGGACAGGGCGGCTATGGCTACACCTTC. Translation: CASHGQGGYGYTF.

The chain employs TRBV5-1 and TRBJ2-7; 10 nucleotides align to TRBD1. Trimming at V came to 1 base and at J to 5 bases, leaving 9 bases not matched to a gene. Germline V gene sequence: CDR1 SGHRS, CDR2 YFSETQ. This CDR3 spans 16 amino acids. This CDR3 reads CASSLTPGQGSHEQYF. DNA for the CDR3: TGCGCCAGCAGCTTGACGCCGGGACAGGGGTCCCACGAGCAGTACTTC.

This chain uses TRBV7-9 with TRBJ2-7; weak D call: TRBD1 (5 bases). V was clipped by 3 bases and J by 4 bases, with 13 bases between them. Per germline, CDR1 SEHNR and CDR2 FQNEAQ (reference sequence). There are 14 residues in the CDR3. This chain's CDR3 is CASSFSDREYEQYF. CDR3 bases: TGTGCCAGCAGCTTCTCTGACAGAGAATACGAGCAGTACTTC.

The chain couples TRBV7-8 to TRBJ2-7; D not resolved. V was clipped by 4 bases and J by 3 bases, with 19 bases between them. Germline V CDR1 and CDR2: SGHVS, FQNEAQ. This CDR3 comprises 16 residues. The CDR3 DNA follows: TGTGCCAGCAGCTGCCGAGCGTCGGAGAAATACTACGAGCAGTACTTC. This translates into CASSCRASEKYYEQYF.

The chain employs TRBV27 and TRBJ2-3; 13 nucleotides match TRBD2. Per the germline V gene, CDR1 is MNHEY and CDR2 is SMNVEV (reference sequence). With 6 bases clipped from V and 2 bases from J, the junction kept 11 bases outside the gene matches. The CDR3 sequence is 18 residues long. Written as DNA, the CDR3 is TGTGCCAGCAGAAAACAATCCGGGACTAGCGGGACCACAGATACGCAGTATTTT. It codes for CASRKQSGTSGTTDTQYF.

The chain employs TRBV13 and TRBJ2-7, with TRBD1 matching over 12 bases. CDR1 and CDR2 (germline): PRHDT, FYEKMQ (reference sequence). The CDR3 totals 14 residues. V was pared by 4 bases and J by 5 bases, with 3 bases of the junction left unmatched. The CDR3: CASSWDRGQDEQYF. The CDR3 DNA follows: TGTGCCAGCAGCTGGGACAGGGGGCAGGACGAGCAGTACTTC.

This clone was recorded once. The chain couples TRBV28 to TRBJ1-2; D not resolved. The germline V gene has CDR1 MDHEN and CDR2 SYDVKM. The CDR3 has 15 residues. Between the trimmed V and J ends, which lost 6 bases and 5 bases, there was a span of 19 bases. CDR3 bases: TGTGCCAGCAGCCAGGAGGGTCCCGGCTCTTATGGCTACACCTTC. It is translated as CASSQEGPGSYGYTF.

This chain joins TRBV5-6 and TRBJ1-2; maybe TRBD1 (5 bases). CDR3 size: 13 residues. Germline CDR1 and CDR2: SGHDT and YYEEEE. Trimming cost V 3 bases and J 4 bases, with 10 bases left between them. CDR3 nucleotides: TGTGCCAGCAGCTCGGGGGGTACCTATGGCTACACCTTC. Encoded protein: CASSSGGTYGYTF. Full variable domain (remainder filled in from reference TRBV5-6 and TRBJ1-2): DAGVTQSPTHLIKTRGQQVTLRCSPKSGHDTVSWYQQALGQGPQFIFQYYEEEERQRGNFPDRFSGHQFPNYSSELNVNALLLGDSALYLCASSSGGTYGYTFGSGTRLTVV.

The chain couples TRBV7-2 to TRBJ1-2; weak D call: TRBD1 (5 bases). Germline V gene lookup returns CDR1 SGHTA and CDR2 FQGNSA. The CDR3 has 14 residues. V dropped 3 bases and J dropped 3 bases, with 11 bases sitting between them. The CDR3 nucleotides read TGTGCCAGCAGCTTGAAGCGGGGGGACTATGGCTACACCTTC. It specifies CASSLKRGDYGYTF.

This chain joins TRBV14 and TRBJ1-2; D call uncertain. CDR1 and CDR2 from the germline V gene are SGHDN and FVKESK. Trimming took 2 bases from V and 6 from J, leaving 10 bases between them. This CDR3 contains 13 residues. CDR3 DNA sequence: TGTGCCAGCAGCCAAAGACCCGGGAATGGCTACACCTTC. Translated, it gives CASSQRPGNGYTF.

The chain carries TRBV10-3 and TRBJ1-2; D is uncertain. Germline loops: CDR1 ENHRY, CDR2 SYGVKD. With 0 bases removed from V and 4 bases from J, the gap between germline ends came to 9 bases. The CDR3 sequence is 14 residues long. The DNA for the CDR3 is TGTGCCATCAGTGAGTCGTCAGGAATCTATGGCTACACCTTC. It is translated as CAISESSGIYGYTF.

The chain employs TRBV27 and TRBJ1-2; 10 bases are a match to TRBD1. Germline values: CDR1 MNHEY, CDR2 SMNVEV (reference sequence). This CDR3 contains 15 residues. Trimming removed 5 bases from V and 4 bases from J; junction bases left unmatched: 7. CDR3 amino acids: CASSAGTGVVYGYTF. CDR3 bases: TGTGCCAGCAGTGCCGGGACAGGGGTGGTCTATGGCTACACCTTC.

The chain combines TRBV5-1 with TRBJ2-3, with D perhaps matching TRBD2 (7 bases). From germline, CDR1 is SGHRS and CDR2 YFSETQ. The ends were cut back, 2 bases at V and 0 bases at J, with 13 bases in the middle. This CDR3 has 16 residues. CDR3 DNA: TGCGCCAGCAGCTTAGGGGGGGCCTCTAGCACAGATACGCAGTATTTT. Its translation: CASSLGGASSTDTQYF.

The rearrangement joins TRBV14 to TRBJ2-2; the match to TRBD2 covers 13 bases. Trimming took 1 base from V and 1 from J; bases not matched to a gene: 6. This CDR3 has 19 residues. Germline values: CDR1 SGHDN, CDR2 FVKESK. The CDR3 bases are TGTGCCAGCAGCCAAGGGACTAGCGGGAGATTCCGGAACACCGGGGAGCTGTTTTTT. Protein product: CASSQGTSGRFRNTGELFF. The variable domain in full, with the rest retrieved from reference TRBV14 and TRBJ2-2, is EAGVTQFPSHSVIEKGQTVTLRCDPISGHDNLYWYRRVMGKEIKFLLHFVKESKQDESGMPNNRFLAERTGGTYSTLKVQPAELEDSGVYFCASSQGTSGRFRNTGELFFGEGSRLTVL.

Regarding this clone: This CDR3 is also generated by other DNA sequences in the sample. The CDR3 nucleotides read TGCAGCGTTGAAGATAACGGGGACTTATATGGCTACACCTTC. This encodes CSVEDNGDLYGYTF. J is TRBJ1-2 and V is TRBV29-1, with D possibly being TRBD1 (5 bases). Trimming shortened V by 0 bases and J by 5 bases, and 13 bases separated the two germline ends. The germline gives CDR1 SQVTM, CDR2 ANQGSEA. The CDR3 spans 14 residues.

CDR3 nucleotide sequence: TGTGCCAGCAGCTTGTCAACCTTAGCGGGAGGAGGGCCTAACGAGCAGTACTTC. Translating gives CASSLSTLAGGGPNEQYF. The chain carries TRBV5-6 and TRBJ2-7, with 10 bases that match TRBD2. The CDR3 runs to 18 residues. The trim removed 1 base at V and 5 bases at J, leaving 15 bases unmatched. Germline V gene sequence: CDR1 SGHDT, CDR2 YYEEEE.

The rearrangement links TRBV10-3 to TRBJ2-5; the match to TRBD2 covers 16 bases. The length of the CDR3 is 17 residues. J gave up 3 bases and V 3 bases, and 4 bases lay outside the gene matches. Germline assignment: CDR1 ENHRY and CDR2 SYGVKD. The CDR3 sequence: CAISDPGTSGGEETQYF. The CDR3 region has the DNA TGTGCCATCAGTGACCCAGGGACTAGCGGGGGGGAAGAGACCCAGTACTTC.

Points on this clone: This sample includes further DNA sequences coding for the same CDR3. V and J are TRBV28 and TRBJ2-7; 7 bases map to TRBD1. The CDR3 covers 13 residues. Germline V CDR1 and CDR2: MDHEN, SYDVKM. Unmatched junction bases numbered 2, after V lost 4 bases and J lost 2 bases. DNA of the CDR3: TGTGCCAGCAGTTACAGGGGACCCTACGAGCAGTACTTC. Translation gives CASSYRGPYEQYF.

V is TRBV4-3 and J is TRBJ1-5; D might be TRBD1 (5 bases). V lost 1 base, J lost 5 bases, and 9 bases lay in between. The CDR3 is made up of 14 amino acids. Germline assignment: CDR1 LGHNA and CDR2 YSLEER. CDR3 in DNA: TGCGCCAGCAGCCAAGGGGGGGTAGATCAGCCCCAGCATTTT. Translating gives CASSQGGVDQPQHF.

In this sample, this clone turned up a few times. V and J are TRBV5-6 and TRBJ2-7; 11 nucleotides align to TRBD1. The CDR3 length is 16 residues. CDR1 is SGHDT, CDR2 YYEEEE, per germline. Germline trimming cut 0 bases from V and 5 bases from J; bases unmatched to any gene: 7. Here the CDR3 reads CASSLDVGTGGNEQYF. The CDR3, as DNA: TGTGCCAGCAGCTTGGATGTGGGGACAGGGGGGAACGAGCAGTACTTC.